This T cell receptor beta chain was identified during a study of STAT5B mutations in CD4+ large granular lymphocyte leukemia. Whole-study context: Healthy donors showed HLA-associated enrichment of the CDR3 'QG' motif. Study observations and caveats: Approximately 25% of private leukemic clonotypes occurred rarely in other patients' non-leukemic repertoires. The CD4+ versus CD8+ T-LGLL clonality difference may reflect limited sample size. TRBV06-family usage was enriched in top patient clones (8/27) versus controls (2/35).

On this clone: The antigen is unknown.

Assay: immunoSEQ multiplex PCR; the TCRdb copy retains only in-frame clones and omits some. The sample contains just over 25,000 clones, 81% of which appear only once. Germline CDR1 MNHEY, CDR2 SMNVEV (reference sequence). This CDR3 is built from 15 residues. Trimming removed 5 bases from V and 5 bases from J, with 13 bases in between. This chain uses TRBV27 with TRBJ1-6; D may be TRBD1 (5 bases). Sequenced sample: CD4+ T cells from blood buffy coats. The TCR was taken from a human donor in good health. DNA for the CDR3: TGTGCCAGCAGTCAAGGGGCAGGAGATAATTCACCCCTCCACTTT. Translated, it gives CASSQGAGDNSPLHF.